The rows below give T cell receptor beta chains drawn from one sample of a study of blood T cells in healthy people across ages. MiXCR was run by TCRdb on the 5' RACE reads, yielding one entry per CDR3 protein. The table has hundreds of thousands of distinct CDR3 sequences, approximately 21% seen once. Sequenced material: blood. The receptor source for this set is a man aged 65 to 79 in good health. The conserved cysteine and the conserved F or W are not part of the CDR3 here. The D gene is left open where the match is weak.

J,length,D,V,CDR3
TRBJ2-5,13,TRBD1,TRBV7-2,ASSFPGQGWETQY
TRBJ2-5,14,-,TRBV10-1,ASSDTTRQALETQY
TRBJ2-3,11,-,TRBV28,ASSFRGSDTQY
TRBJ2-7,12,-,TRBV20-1,STRPQRGSYEQY
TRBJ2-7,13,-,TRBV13,ASSLALVGDYEQY
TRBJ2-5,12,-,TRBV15,ATSREEDQETQY
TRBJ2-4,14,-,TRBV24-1,ATSDPRDGDVNIQY
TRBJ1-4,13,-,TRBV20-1,SARDGGGTNEKLF
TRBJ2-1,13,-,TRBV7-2,ASSLAGFSYNEQF
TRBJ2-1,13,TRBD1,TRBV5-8,ASSLVRGLYNEQF
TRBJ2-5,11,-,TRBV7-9,ASLGRSGETQY
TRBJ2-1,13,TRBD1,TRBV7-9,ASSFGQGIYNEQF
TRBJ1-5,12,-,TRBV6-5,ASTPVAGNQPQH
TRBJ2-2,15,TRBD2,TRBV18,ASSPPGTSANTGELF
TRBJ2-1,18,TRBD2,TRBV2,ASSDPGLAGGPSSYNEQF
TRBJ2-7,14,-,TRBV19,ASSMRGSGAAYEQY
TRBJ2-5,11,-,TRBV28,ASSQTVQETQY
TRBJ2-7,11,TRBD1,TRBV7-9,ASSPGRTGEQY
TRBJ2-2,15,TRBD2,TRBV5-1,ASSLMAGVENTGELF
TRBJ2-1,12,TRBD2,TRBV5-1,ASSFIAGDGEQF
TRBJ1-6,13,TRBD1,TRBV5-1,ASSQRQGENSPLH
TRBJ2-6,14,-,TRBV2,ASSALTQSGANVLT
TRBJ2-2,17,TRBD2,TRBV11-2,ASSLVPGLAGENTGELF
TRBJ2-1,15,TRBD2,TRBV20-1,SAPGLAGEPPYNEQF
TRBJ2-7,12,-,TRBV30,AWSLSQGNYEQY
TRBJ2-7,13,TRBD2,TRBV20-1,SAGLPTSGKYEQH
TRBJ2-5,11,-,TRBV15,ATSRDVDQEQY
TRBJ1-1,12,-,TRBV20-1,SAPDGGRGTEAF
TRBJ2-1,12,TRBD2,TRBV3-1,ASSQGGLAESKY
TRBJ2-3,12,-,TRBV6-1,ASRNRVGTDTQY
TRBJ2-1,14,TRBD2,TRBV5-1,ASSLDRTSVYNEQF
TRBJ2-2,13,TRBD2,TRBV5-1,ASSLASGGPGELF
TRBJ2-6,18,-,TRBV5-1,ASSLAPTTGENSGANVLT
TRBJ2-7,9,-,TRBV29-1,SVRGSYEQY
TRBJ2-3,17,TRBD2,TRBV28,ASSPLGLAGGPGPDTQY
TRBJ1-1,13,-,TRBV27,ASSSSGLGNTEAF
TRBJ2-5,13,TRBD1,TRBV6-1,ASSEKGTAQETQY
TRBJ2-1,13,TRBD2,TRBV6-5,ASSYSRSGNNEQF
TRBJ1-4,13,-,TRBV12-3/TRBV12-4,ASSLVGGSGEKLF
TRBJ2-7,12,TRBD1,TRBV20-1,SARAGTDPYEQY
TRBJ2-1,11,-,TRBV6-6,ASSLRDSGEQF
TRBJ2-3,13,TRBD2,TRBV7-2,ASSRLAGQWDTQY